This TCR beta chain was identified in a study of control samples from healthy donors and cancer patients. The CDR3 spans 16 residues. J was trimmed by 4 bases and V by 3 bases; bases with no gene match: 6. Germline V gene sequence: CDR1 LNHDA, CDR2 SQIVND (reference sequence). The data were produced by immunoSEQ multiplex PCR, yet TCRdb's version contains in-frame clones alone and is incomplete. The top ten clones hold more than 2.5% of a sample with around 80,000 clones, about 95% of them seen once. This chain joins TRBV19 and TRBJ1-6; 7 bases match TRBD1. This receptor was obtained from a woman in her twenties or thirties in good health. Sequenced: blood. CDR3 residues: CASSITGDAYNSPLHF. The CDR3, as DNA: TGTGCCAGTAGTATTACAGGGGATGCTTATAATTCACCCCTCCACTTT.